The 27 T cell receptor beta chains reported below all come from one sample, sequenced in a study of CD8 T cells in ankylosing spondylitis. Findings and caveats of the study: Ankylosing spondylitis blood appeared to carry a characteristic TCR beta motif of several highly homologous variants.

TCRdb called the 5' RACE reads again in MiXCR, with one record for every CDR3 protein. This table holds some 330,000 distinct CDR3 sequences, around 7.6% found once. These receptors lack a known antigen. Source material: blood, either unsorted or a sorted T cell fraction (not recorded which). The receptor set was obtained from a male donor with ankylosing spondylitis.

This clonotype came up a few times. CDR3 in DNA: TGCAGCGTTGAGAGGGGAATAGATACGCAGTATTTT. Protein: CSVERGIDTQYF. The J gene is TRBJ2-3, the V gene TRBV29-1; D assignment may be TRBD1 or TRBD2 (5 bases each). The ends were cut back, 3 bases at V and 5 bases at J, with 9 bases in the middle. Germline V gene lookup returns CDR1 SQVTM and CDR2 ANQGSEA. CDR3 size: 12 residues.

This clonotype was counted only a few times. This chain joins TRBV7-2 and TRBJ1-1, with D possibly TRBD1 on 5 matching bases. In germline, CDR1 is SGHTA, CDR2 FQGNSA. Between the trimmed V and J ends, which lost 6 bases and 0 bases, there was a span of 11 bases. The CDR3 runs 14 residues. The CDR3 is CASRPGRVNTEAFF. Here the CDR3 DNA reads TGTGCCAGCAGACCAGGGAGGGTGAACACTGAAGCTTTCTTT.

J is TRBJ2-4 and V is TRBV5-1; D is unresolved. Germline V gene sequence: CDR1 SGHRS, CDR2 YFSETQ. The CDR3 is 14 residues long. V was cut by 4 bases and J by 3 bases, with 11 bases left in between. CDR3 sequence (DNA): TGCGCCAGCAGCCGCACGGGCGTCAAAAACATTCAGTACTTC. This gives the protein CASSRTGVKNIQYF.

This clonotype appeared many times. CDR3 nucleotides: TGTGCCAGCAGCTTATCTGGGCCTTCGGTCCGCGAGCAGTTCTTC. Amino acids: CASSLSGPSVREQFF. V is TRBV11-3 and J is TRBJ2-1; D uncertain. There are 15 residues in the CDR3. The V end was cut by 2 bases, the J end by 10 bases, with 18 bases between. The germline V gene has CDR1 SGHNT and CDR2 YENEEA.

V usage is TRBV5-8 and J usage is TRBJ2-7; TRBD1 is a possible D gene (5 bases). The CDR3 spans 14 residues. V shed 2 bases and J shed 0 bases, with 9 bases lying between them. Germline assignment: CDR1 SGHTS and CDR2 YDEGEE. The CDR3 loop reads CASSFQGASYEQYF. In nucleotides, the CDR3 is TGTGCCAGCAGCTTCCAAGGGGCCTCCTACGAGCAGTACTTC. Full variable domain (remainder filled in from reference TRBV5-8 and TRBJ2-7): EAGVTQSPTHLIKTRGQQATLRCSPISGHTSVYWYQQALGLGLQFLLWYDEGEERNRGNFPPRFSGRQFPNYSSELNVNALELEDSALYLCASSFQGASYEQYFGPGTRLTVT.

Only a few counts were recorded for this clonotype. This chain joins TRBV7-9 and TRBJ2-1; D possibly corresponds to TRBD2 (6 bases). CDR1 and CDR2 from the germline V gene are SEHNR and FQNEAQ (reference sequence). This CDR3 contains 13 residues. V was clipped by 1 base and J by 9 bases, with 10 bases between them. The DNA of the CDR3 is TGTGCCAGCAGCTTAGTGGTCGGGAGTGAGCAGTTCTTC. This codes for CASSLVVGSEQFF.

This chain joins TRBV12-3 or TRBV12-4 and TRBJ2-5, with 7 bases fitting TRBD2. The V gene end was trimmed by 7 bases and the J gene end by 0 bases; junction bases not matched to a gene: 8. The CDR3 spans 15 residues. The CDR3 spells CASNPSGTDQETQYF. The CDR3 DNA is TGTGCCAGCAACCCAAGCGGGACCGACCAAGAGACCCAGTACTTC.

The CDR3 DNA reads TGTGCCAGCAGCCCAAACCCGGTACTCTCCTACAATGAGCAGTTCTTC. Its translation is CASSPNPVLSYNEQFF. The gene calls are TRBV7-3 and TRBJ2-1; D not certain. Trimming cost V 5 bases and J 0 bases, with 14 bases left between them. This CDR3 is 16 amino acids long. Germline CDR1 and CDR2: SGHTA and FQGTGA.

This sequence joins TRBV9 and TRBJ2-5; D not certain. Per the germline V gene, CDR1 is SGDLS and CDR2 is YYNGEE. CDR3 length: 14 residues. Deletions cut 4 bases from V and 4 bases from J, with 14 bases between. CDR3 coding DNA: TGTGCCAGCAGCCCAGTACCGTCCCGAGAGACCCAGTACTTC. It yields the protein CASSPVPSRETQYF.

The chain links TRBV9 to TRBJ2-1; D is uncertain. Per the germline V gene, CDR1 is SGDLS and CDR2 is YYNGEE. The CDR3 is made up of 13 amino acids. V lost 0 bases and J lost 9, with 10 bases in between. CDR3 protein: CASSVAGIGEQFF. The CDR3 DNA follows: TGTGCCAGCAGCGTAGCTGGTATCGGTGAGCAGTTCTTC. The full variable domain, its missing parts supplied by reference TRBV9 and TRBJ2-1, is DSGVTQTPKHLITATGQRVTLRCSPRSGDLSVYWYQQSLDQGLQFLIQYYNGEERAKGNILERFSAQQFPDLHSELNLSSLELGDSALYFCASSVAGIGEQFFGPGTRLTVL.

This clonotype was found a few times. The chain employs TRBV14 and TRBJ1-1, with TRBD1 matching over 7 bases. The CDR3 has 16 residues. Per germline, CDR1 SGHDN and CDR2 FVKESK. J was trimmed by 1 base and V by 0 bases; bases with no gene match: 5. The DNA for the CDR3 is TGTGCCAGCAGCCAAGATAGGGGACAGCAGAACACTGAAGCTTTCTTT. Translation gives CASSQDRGQQNTEAFF.

DNA for the CDR3: TGTGCCAGCAGCTCTTTTGGGAGGGGCACCACAAACTATGGCTACACCTTC. Encoded protein: CASSSFGRGTTNYGYTF. This chain connects TRBV9 to TRBJ1-2; a weak D match, TRBD1 (5 bases). This CDR3 is 17 amino acids long. V shed 4 bases and J shed 2 bases, with 21 bases lying between them. Germline V gene sequence: CDR1 SGDLS, CDR2 YYNGEE.

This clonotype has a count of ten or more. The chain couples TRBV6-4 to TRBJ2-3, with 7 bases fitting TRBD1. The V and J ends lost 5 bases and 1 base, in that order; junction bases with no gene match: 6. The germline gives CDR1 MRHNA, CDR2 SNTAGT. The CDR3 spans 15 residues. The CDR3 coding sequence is TGTGCCAGCAGTCAGGGGGTCGAGGGCACAGATACGCAGTATTTT. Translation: CASSQGVEGTDTQYF.

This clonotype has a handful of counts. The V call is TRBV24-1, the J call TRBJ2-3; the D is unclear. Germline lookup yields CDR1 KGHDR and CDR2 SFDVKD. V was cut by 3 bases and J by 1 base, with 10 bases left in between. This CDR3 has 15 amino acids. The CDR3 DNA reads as TGTGCCACCAGTGATCAGCAGGCCGGCACAGATACGCAGTATTTT. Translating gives CATSDQQAGTDTQYF.

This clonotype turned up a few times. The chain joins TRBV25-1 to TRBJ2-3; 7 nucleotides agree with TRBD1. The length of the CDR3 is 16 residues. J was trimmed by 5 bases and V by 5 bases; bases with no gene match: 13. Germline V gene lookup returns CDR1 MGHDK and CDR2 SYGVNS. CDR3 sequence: CASSRWGQGVGDTQYF. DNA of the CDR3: TGTGCCAGCAGTCGGTGGGGGCAGGGGGTAGGAGATACGCAGTATTTT.

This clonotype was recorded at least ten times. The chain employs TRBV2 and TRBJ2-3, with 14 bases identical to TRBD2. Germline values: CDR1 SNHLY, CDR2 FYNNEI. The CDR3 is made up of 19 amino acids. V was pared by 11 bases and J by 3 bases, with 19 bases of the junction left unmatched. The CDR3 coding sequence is TGTGCCGGTTTCCGGCTGGGACTAGCGGGAGTCAGAGCGACAGATACGCAGTATTTT. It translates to CAGFRLGLAGVRATDTQYF.

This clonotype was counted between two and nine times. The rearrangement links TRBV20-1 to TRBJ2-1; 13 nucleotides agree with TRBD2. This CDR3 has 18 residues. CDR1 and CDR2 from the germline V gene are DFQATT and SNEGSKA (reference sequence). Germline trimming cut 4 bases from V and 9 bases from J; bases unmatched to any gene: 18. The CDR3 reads CSATPGLAGLLRSGEQFF. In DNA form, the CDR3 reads TGCAGTGCTACCCCGGGACTAGCGGGACTTCTTCGATCCGGTGAGCAGTTCTTC.

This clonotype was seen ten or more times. CDR3 in DNA: TGTGCCAGCAGCAGGGACTATCGTAGCAATCAGCCCCAGCATTTT. It yields the protein CASSRDYRSNQPQHF. This chain joins TRBV6-1 and TRBJ1-5, with D perhaps matching TRBD1 (5 bases). This CDR3 is built from 15 residues. The germline CDR1 and CDR2 sequences are MNHNS and SASEGT. Trimming left V 6 bases short and J 0 bases short, with 12 bases between.

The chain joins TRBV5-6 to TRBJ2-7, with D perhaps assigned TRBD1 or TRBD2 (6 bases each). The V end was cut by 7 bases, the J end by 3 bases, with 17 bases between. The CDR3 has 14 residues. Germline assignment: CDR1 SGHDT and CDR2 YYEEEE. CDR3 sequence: CASLQEGDVYEQYF. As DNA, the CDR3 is TGTGCCAGCCTGCAGGAGGGGGACGTCTACGAGCAGTACTTC.

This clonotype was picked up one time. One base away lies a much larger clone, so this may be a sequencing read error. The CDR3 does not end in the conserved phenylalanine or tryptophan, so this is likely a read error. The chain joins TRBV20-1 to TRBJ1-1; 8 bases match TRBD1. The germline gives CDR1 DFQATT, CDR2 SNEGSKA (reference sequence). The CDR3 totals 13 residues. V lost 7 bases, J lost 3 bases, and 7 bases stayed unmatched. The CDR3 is CSVRQGRHTEAFY. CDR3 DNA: TGCAGTGTTCGACAGGGGAGGCACACTGAAGCTTTCTAT.

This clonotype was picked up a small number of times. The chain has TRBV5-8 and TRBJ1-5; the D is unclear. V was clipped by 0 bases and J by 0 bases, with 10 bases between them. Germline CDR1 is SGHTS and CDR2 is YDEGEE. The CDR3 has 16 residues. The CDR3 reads CASSLGFGDSNQPQHF. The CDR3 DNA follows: TGTGCCAGCAGCTTGGGTTTCGGCGATAGCAATCAGCCCCAGCATTTT.

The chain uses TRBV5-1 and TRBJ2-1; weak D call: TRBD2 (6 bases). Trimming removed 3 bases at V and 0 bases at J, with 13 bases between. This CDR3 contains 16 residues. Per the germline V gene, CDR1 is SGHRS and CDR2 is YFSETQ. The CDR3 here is CASSSPSGLSYNEQFF. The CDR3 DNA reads TGCGCCAGCAGCTCCCCATCGGGACTCTCCTACAATGAGCAGTTCTTC.

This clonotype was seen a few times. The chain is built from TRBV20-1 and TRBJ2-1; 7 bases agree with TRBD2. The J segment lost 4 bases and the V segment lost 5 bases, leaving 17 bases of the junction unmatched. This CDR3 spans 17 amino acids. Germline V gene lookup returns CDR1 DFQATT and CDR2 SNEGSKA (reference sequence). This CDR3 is CSADTSGLPRGYNEQFF. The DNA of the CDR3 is TGCAGTGCTGACACCTCGGGACTACCGCGGGGGTACAATGAGCAGTTCTTC.

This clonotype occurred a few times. DNA of the CDR3: TGCAGTGCTAGAAAAACACCGTACCAAGAGACCCAGTACTTC. This sequence encodes CSARKTPYQETQYF. The J gene is TRBJ2-5, the V gene TRBV20-1; D remains ambiguous. The V and J ends lost 2 bases and 0 bases respectively, with 10 bases between them. Germline loops: CDR1 DFQATT, CDR2 SNEGSKA (reference sequence). This CDR3 comprises 14 residues.

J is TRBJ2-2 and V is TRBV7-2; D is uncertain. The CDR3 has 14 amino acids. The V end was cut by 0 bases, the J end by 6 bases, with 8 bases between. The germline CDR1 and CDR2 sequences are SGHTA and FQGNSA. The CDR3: CASSLASNSGELFF. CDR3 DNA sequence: TGTGCCAGCAGCTTAGCCTCCAACTCCGGGGAGCTGTTTTTT.

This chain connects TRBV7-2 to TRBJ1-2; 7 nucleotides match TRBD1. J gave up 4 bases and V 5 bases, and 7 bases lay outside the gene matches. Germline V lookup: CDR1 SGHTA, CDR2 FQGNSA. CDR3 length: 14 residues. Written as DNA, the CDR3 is TGTGCCAGCAGCCTGGGACAGAACTCCTATGGCTACACCTTC. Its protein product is CASSLGQNSYGYTF.

CDR3 DNA sequence: TGTGCCACCAGTGATCGAAGGGATACGCAGTATTTT. It translates to CATSDRRDTQYF. The chain recombines TRBV24-1 with TRBJ2-3; D is ambiguous. The V and J ends lost 3 bases and 6 bases respectively, with 6 bases between them. Germline V gene lookup returns CDR1 KGHDR and CDR2 SFDVKD. The CDR3 consists of 12 residues.